This TCR beta chain came from a study of T cells after yellow fever vaccination. Study observations and caveats: The study noted that FACS-sorted repertoires could contain abundant clonotypes contaminating from the bulk population. Although most clonotypes did not, a small share appeared in both CD4 and CD8 compartments.

After removal of 6 bases from V and 3 bases from J, the junction contained 10 bases not matched to a gene. The germline V gene encodes CDR1 LGHDT and CDR2 YNNKEL (reference sequence). The CDR3 sequence is 16 residues long. This clonotype was recorded a few times. Its antigen is as yet unknown. TCRdb recomputed calls from the 5' RACE reads with MiXCR, one row per CDR3 protein. The sample lists roughly 500,000 distinct CDR3 sequences; 15% to 20% were seen once. The source material was PBMCs, sampled 15 days after the yellow fever booster vaccination. This chain joins TRBV3-1 and TRBJ2-5, with 10 nucleotides matching TRBD2. The receptor comes from a man aged 30-40 years who received the YFV17D yellow fever vaccine. CDR3 sequence reads: CASRPPTSGKKETQYF. CDR3 in DNA: TGTGCCAGCAGACCCCCTACTAGCGGGAAAAAAGAGACCCAGTACTTC.